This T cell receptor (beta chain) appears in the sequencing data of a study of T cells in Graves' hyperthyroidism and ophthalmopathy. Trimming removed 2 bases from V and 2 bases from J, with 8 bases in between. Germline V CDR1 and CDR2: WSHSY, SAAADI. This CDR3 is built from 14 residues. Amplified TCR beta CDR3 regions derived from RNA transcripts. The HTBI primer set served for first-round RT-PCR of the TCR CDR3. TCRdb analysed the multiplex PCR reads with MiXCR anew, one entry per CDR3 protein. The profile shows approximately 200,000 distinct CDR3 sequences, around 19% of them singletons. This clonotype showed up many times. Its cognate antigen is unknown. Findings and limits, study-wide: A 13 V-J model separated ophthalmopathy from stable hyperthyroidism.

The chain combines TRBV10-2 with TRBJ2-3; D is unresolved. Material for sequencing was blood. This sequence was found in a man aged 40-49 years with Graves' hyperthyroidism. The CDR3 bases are TGCGCCAGCAGTGAGGACTTAATCACAGATACGCAGTATTTT. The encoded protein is CASSEDLITDTQYF.